This T cell receptor beta chain came from a study of cytomegalovirus exposure and HLA in healthy donors. General study findings and limits: Several top significant clusters appeared, in a later analysis, to be linked to common viral pathogens. Altogether, about 160 TCR beta chains were recorded as cytomegalovirus-associated. Within an earlier analysis, most TCR beta V segments proved productive either about 87% or about 30% of the time. It was only CMV serostatus that was available as immune exposure information.

Notes on this clone: Its antigen is still unknown.

A multiplex PCR was run with 60 Vbeta primers and 13 Jbeta primers. Profiled with immunoSEQ multiplex PCR; TCRdb holds only in-frame clones, not every one. The repertoire includes around 76,000 clones, around 70% of them detected once, and approximately 7.6% sits in the top ten. Germline CDR1 and CDR2: MNHEY and SVGAGI. This CDR3 is 14 amino acids long. V lost 5 bases and J lost 2, with 13 bases in between. The source material was PBMCs. The chain has TRBV6-5 and TRBJ2-7; the D is unclear. This clonotype originated in a man aged 40-50 years in good health and CMV-seropositive. CDR3 bases: TGTGCCAGCAGTGACCAGCAGGTCCCCTACGAGCAGTACTTC. It encodes CASSDQQVPYEQYF.